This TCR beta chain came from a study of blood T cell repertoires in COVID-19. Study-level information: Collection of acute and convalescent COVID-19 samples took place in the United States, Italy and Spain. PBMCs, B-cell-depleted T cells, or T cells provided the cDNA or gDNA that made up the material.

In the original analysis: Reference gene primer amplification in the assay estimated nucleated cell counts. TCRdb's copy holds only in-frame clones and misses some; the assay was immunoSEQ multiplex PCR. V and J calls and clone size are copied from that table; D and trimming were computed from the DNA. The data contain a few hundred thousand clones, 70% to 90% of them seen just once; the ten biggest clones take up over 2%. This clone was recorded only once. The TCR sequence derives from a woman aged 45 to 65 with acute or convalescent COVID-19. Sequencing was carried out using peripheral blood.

As DNA, the CDR3 is TGTGCCAGCAACCTCGCGGGTGGGGGAGGCTACGAGCAGTACTTC. Its protein is CASNLAGGGGYEQYF. This chain connects TRBV28 to TRBJ2-7; D is perhaps TRBD2 (6 bases). V lost 7 bases, J lost 3 bases, and 19 bases lay in between. The CDR3 loop spans 15 amino acids. Germline V gene data show CDR1 as MDHEN and CDR2 as SYDVKM.